These 16 T cell receptor beta chains were all obtained from the same sample, sequenced in a study of neurological immune-mediated disorders (dated by TCRdb to 2018 to 2020). Libraries were built with 5' RACE. Data came from an Illumina HiSeq 2500. TCRdb redid the processing of the public reads, applying fastp at Q25 and MiXCR, and retained in-frame beta chains. When rows share a CDR3 protein, they turn into one entry using the most common DNA and genes. The sample data list more than 30,000 distinct CDR3 sequences, and just under 7.5% of these were observed just once. The ten most abundant clones make up just over 5.5% of the sample. Material: CD4+ T cells from blood. The receptors shown here come from a man aged 45-65 years in good health.

This clonotype was seen many times. V usage is TRBV7-2 and J usage is TRBJ2-1, with TRBD2 matching 9 bases. Germline assignment: CDR1 SGHTA and CDR2 FQGNSA. The ends lost 8 bases at V and 8 bases at J; junction bases unmatched: 7. The CDR3 sequence is 13 residues long. This CDR3 is CASSASGTDEQFF. CDR3 DNA: TGTGCCAGCTCGGCTAGCGGGACCGATGAGCAGTTCTTC.

Note on this clonotype: A much larger clone differs by one base, so this may be a read error. This chain uses TRBV7-9 with TRBJ2-5; D assignment may be TRBD1 or TRBD2 (5 bases each). The CDR3 extends over 15 amino acids. The germline CDR1 and CDR2 sequences are SEHNR and FQNEAQ (reference sequence). In DNA form, the CDR3 reads TGTGCCAGCAGTTGGGACCTCACTAAGGGTGGGACCCATTACTTC. Translation gives CASSWDLTKGGTHYF.

This clonotype was seen many times. This may arise from a read error, as a much more abundant clone is one base away. The V and J genes are TRBV7-2 and TRBJ2-7; 11 nucleotides match TRBD2. Trimming took 7 bases from V and 2 from J; bases not matched to a gene: 7. Per the germline V gene, CDR1 is SGHTA and CDR2 is FQGNSA. This CDR3 has 15 amino acids. CDR3 nucleotides: TGTGCCAGCACCGGCTTAGCGGGAGGGCCCTACGAGCAGTACTTC. Encoded protein: CASTGLAGGPYEQYF.

This clonotype appeared many times. The V call is TRBV5-1, the J call TRBJ2-5, with 12 bases identical to TRBD2. Germline V gives CDR1 SGHRS, CDR2 YFSETQ. The length of the CDR3 is 15 residues. Trimming took 0 bases from V and 5 from J; bases not matched to a gene: 2. The CDR3 sequence is CASSLVTSGSETQYF. DNA of the CDR3: TGCGCCAGCAGCTTGGTGACTAGCGGGAGCGAGACCCAGTACTTC. The variable domain in full, with the rest retrieved from reference TRBV5-1 and TRBJ2-5, is KAGVTQTPRYLIKTRGQQVTLSCSPISGHRSVSWYQQTPGQGLQFLFEYFSETQRNKGNFPGRFSGRQFSNSRSEMNVSTLELGDSALYLCASSLVTSGSETQYFGPGTRLLVL.

This clonotype was recorded many times. The chain has TRBV27 and TRBJ1-5, with 9 bases matching TRBD1. The trim removed 6 bases at V and 1 base at J, leaving 16 bases unmatched. This CDR3 is built from 19 residues. Germline V CDR1 and CDR2: MNHEY, SMNVEV (reference sequence). CDR3 nucleotides: TGTGCCAGCAGCCGCGCCCCCCCCGACAGGGGGTCGAGCAATCAGCCCCAGCATTTT. Protein: CASSRAPPDRGSSNQPQHF.

The genes are TRBV6-5 and TRBJ1-2; D unresolved. This CDR3 comprises 13 residues. CDR1 is MNHEY and CDR2 is SVGAGI in the germline V gene. Deletions cut 3 bases from V and 8 bases from J, with 13 bases between. CDR3 region: CASSYHMGKGYTF. The DNA of the CDR3 is TGTGCCAGCAGTTATCACATGGGTAAGGGCTACACCTTC.

This clonotype was observed many times. The V call is TRBV7-2, the J call TRBJ2-7; D gene uncertain. Germline V gene data show CDR1 as SGHTA and CDR2 as FQGNSA. V lost 2 bases and J 6 bases, leaving 11 bases between the germline ends. The CDR3 loop spans 13 amino acids. The CDR3, as DNA: TGTGCCAGCAGCTTACTCCCCATCCCCGAGCAGTACTTC. Protein: CASSLLPIPEQYF.

This clonotype was found many times. This chain connects TRBV6-6 to TRBJ1-1, with D uncertain. Germline V gene lookup returns CDR1 MNHNY and CDR2 SVGAGI (reference sequence). The CDR3 spans 13 residues. Trimming took off 5 bases at V and 1 base at J, with 8 bases between the two ends. The CDR3 spells CASSQQKNTEAFF. CDR3 in DNA: TGTGCCAGCAGTCAACAGAAGAACACTGAAGCTTTCTTT.

This clonotype was recorded at least ten times. The rearrangement links TRBV9 to TRBJ2-1; the match to TRBD2 covers 8 bases. The CDR3 runs to 16 residues. Trimming at V came to 3 bases and at J to 8 bases, leaving 13 bases not matched to a gene. The V gene's germline CDR1 is SGDLS and CDR2 YYNGEE. DNA of the CDR3: TGTGCCAGCAGCGCAGGGACTAGATCAAGGTTCGATGAGCAGTTCTTC. This translates into CASSAGTRSRFDEQFF. Looking up the rest from reference TRBV9 and TRBJ2-1 gives the full variable domain: DSGVTQTPKHLITATGQRVTLRCSPRSGDLSVYWYQQSLDQGLQFLIQYYNGEERAKGNILERFSAQQFPDLHSELNLSSLELGDSALYFCASSAGTRSRFDEQFFGPGTRLTVL.

This clonotype came up many times. The rearrangement uses TRBV6-4 and TRBJ2-1, with D perhaps TRBD1 (7 bases). This CDR3 has 13 residues. Germline CDR1 is MRHNA and CDR2 is SNTAGT. V lost 4 bases to trimming and J lost 8 bases, with 12 bases between them. The CDR3 DNA is TGTGCCAGCAGTGGACAGGGCGGGGATGAGCAGTTCTTC. This sequence encodes CASSGQGGDEQFF.

Comment on this clonotype: A single base separates this from a much larger clone, so it may be a read error. The CDR3 DNA follows: TGTGCCAGCAGCTTAAGGACTAGCGGTTACAACAATAAGCAGTTCTTC. It yields the protein CASSLRTSGYNNKQFF. The chain links TRBV11-3 to TRBJ2-1; 10 nucleotides match TRBD2. From germline, CDR1 is SGHNT and CDR2 YENEEA. The CDR3 totals 16 residues.

The chain couples TRBV6-5 to TRBJ2-1; D is unresolved. CDR3 size: 15 residues. The V end lost 0 bases, the J end lost 1 base, and 7 bases lay between the germline ends. Germline CDR1 and CDR2: MNHEY and SVGAGI. The chain's CDR3 is CASSYSTDSYNEQFF. As DNA, the CDR3 is TGTGCCAGCAGTTACTCGACCGATTCCTACAATGAGCAGTTCTTC.

This clonotype showed up just a few times. The genes are TRBV4-3 and TRBJ2-1, with D tentatively TRBD2 (6 bases). The germline V and J ends were trimmed by 1 base and 8 bases, with 9 bases remaining between them. CDR1 and CDR2 from the germline V gene are LGHNA and YSLEER. The CDR3 covers 13 residues. This CDR3 reads CASSQGRGDEQFF. In DNA form, the CDR3 reads TGCGCCAGCAGCCAAGGGAGGGGCGATGAGCAGTTCTTC.

This clonotype was seen a few times. The rearrangement uses TRBV2 and TRBJ2-7; maybe TRBD1 (6 bases). Germline loops: CDR1 SNHLY, CDR2 FYNNEI. Trimming left V 8 bases short and J 7 bases short, with 18 bases between. This CDR3 is built from 13 residues. This CDR3 reads CASEDSTSQEQYF. CDR3 sequence (DNA): TGTGCCAGCGAGGACAGTACTTCTCAGGAGCAGTACTTC.

This clonotype is labeled medium-sized. This chain uses TRBV20-1 with TRBJ1-2; 7 nucleotides line up with TRBD1. Germline CDR1 and CDR2: DFQATT and SNEGSKA (reference sequence). This CDR3 contains 12 residues. V gave up 5 bases and J gave up 4 bases; unmatched junction bases: 4. The CDR3 region is CSALQGTYGYTF. The CDR3 region has the DNA TGCAGTGCTTTACAGGGGACCTATGGCTACACCTTC.

This clonotype was observed at least ten times. The chain uses TRBV10-3 and TRBJ2-7; perhaps TRBD1 as D (5 bases). V was pared by 3 bases and J by 9 bases, with 12 bases between. This CDR3 region has 12 residues. CDR1 is ENHRY, CDR2 SYGVKD, per germline. The CDR3 nucleotides read TGTGCCATCAGTGAAAAGGGGTGGGGGCAGTACTTC. Translation gives CAISEKGWGQYF.